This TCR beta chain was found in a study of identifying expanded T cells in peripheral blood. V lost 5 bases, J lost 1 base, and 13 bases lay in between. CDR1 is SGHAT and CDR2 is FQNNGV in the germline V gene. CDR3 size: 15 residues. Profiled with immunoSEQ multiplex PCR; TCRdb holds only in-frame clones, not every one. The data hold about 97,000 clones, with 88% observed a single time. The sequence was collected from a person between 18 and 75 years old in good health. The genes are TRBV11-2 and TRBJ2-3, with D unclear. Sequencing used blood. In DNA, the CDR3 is TGTGCCAGCAGCCCTGTGAACCTGGGCACAGATACGCAGTATTTT. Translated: CASSPVNLGTDTQYF.